This is a list of T cell receptor beta chains from one sample in a study of CXCR3-negative and CXCR3-positive naive CD8 T cells. TCRdb reprocessed the 5' RACE reads and stores each CDR3 protein as one record, lacking DNA. Recorded for this sample: 50,000 to 55,000 distinct CDR3 sequences. Sequenced input: naive CXCR3- CD8+ T cells from blood. Source of these receptors: a human donor in good health. Some clones in this sample may be carry-over from other donors' samples. Both conserved end residues are part of each CDR3.

V: TRBV14; J: TRBJ2-1; CDR3: CASSLHPASSYNEQFF
V: TRBV12-3/TRBV12-4; J: TRBJ2-1; CDR3: CASSSHKGTSRPNEQFF
V: TRBV6-5; J: TRBJ1-1; CDR3: CATLRGTEAFF
V: TRBV7-9; J: TRBJ1-1; CDR3: CASSLGQGDTEAFF
V: TRBV29-1; J: TRBJ2-2; CDR3: CSVPLGGNLNTGELFF
V: TRBV7-6; J: TRBJ2-7; CDR3: CASSRTGPYEQYF
V: TRBV28; J: TRBJ2-7; CDR3: CACSRAYEQYF
V: TRBV6-6; J: TRBJ2-5; CDR3: CASSYVRPQETQYF
V: TRBV15; J: TRBJ1-4; CDR3: CATSTQTVTASNEKLFF
V: TRBV29-1; J: TRBJ2-2; CDR3: CSVAGGRMVENTGELFF
V: TRBV20-1; J: TRBJ2-7; CDR3: CSARVWERYEQYF
V: TRBV6-5; J: TRBJ1-1; CDR3: CASRYEQGGTEAFF
V: TRBV6-2/TRBV6-3; J: TRBJ2-6; CDR3: CATQMRGLAPGANVLTF
V: TRBV5-1; J: TRBJ1-2; CDR3: CASSQSPGANYGYTF
V: TRBV29-1; J: TRBJ2-3; CDR3: CSVEEGNTDTQYF
V: TRBV28; J: TRBJ2-7; CDR3: CASSYLRGRYEQYF
V: TRBV15; J: TRBJ2-5; CDR3: CATSKALRGETQYF
V: TRBV28; J: TRBJ2-7; CDR3: CASSLGAFGAEQYF
V: TRBV7-9; J: TRBJ1-1; CDR3: CASSSGQGSPMNTEAFF
V: TRBV19; J: TRBJ1-2; CDR3: CASSIWGQAMYGYTF
V: TRBV29-1; J: TRBJ1-1; CDR3: CSVEVAGNTEAFF
V: TRBV4-3; J: TRBJ2-1; CDR3: CASSQGSGGANEQFF
V: TRBV3-1; J: TRBJ1-3; CDR3: CASSHQTRVAGNTIYF
V: TRBV12-3/TRBV12-4; J: TRBJ2-2; CDR3: CASSLPDRGVTGELFF
V: TRBV6-5; J: TRBJ2-4; CDR3: CASKAGHPNENIQYF
V: TRBV29-1; J: TRBJ2-7; CDR3: CSVDLQGLGEQYF
V: TRBV28; J: TRBJ2-5; CDR3: CASSPAGTSGRKTQYF
V: TRBV6-6; J: TRBJ2-4; CDR3: CASSYHLGGAKNIQYF
V: TRBV9; J: TRBJ2-7; CDR3: CASSAHRDSYEQYF
V: TRBV6-2/TRBV6-3; J: TRBJ2-7; CDR3: CASSYLTSGSSYEQYF
V: TRBV7-6; J: TRBJ1-2; CDR3: CASSLFGTGEEDYTF
V: TRBV9; J: TRBJ2-1; CDR3: CASSRGGTSGPYNEQFF
V: TRBV20-1; J: TRBJ1-6; CDR3: CSATIGQGCSPLHF
V: TRBV29-1; J: TRBJ2-3; CDR3: CSGHTGGEEVDTQYF
V: TRBV14; J: TRBJ1-6; CDR3: CASSQDPPPTQVHF
V: TRBV29-1; J: TRBJ2-7; CDR3: CSVVLAGSMYEQYF
V: TRBV28; J: TRBJ2-7; CDR3: CASSYDRAEQYF
V: TRBV20-1; J: TRBJ2-5; CDR3: CSARGGNRAQGPQETQYF
V: TRBV5-1; J: TRBJ1-1; CDR3: CASSSEDGRAFTEAFF
V: TRBV20-1; J: TRBJ1-5; CDR3: CSASDPQGQPQHF
V: TRBV27; J: TRBJ2-3; CDR3: CATKPSTDTQYF
V: TRBV12-3/TRBV12-4; J: TRBJ1-2; CDR3: CASSLGHYGYTF
V: TRBV6-2/TRBV6-3; J: TRBJ2-5; CDR3: CASSYALADQETQYF
V: TRBV12-3/TRBV12-4; J: TRBJ1-5; CDR3: CACGQTGSDQPQHF
V: TRBV6-6; J: TRBJ2-7; CDR3: CASSPFRGGGYEQYF
V: TRBV3-1; J: TRBJ2-1; CDR3: CASARISGGAPDEQFF
V: TRBV29-1; J: TRBJ2-1; CDR3: CSAHSGNGRGTYEQFF
V: TRBV29-1; J: TRBJ1-1; CDR3: CSATDGIGTEAFF
V: TRBV24-1; J: TRBJ2-1; CDR3: CATSDLASGAEQFF
V: TRBV29-1; J: TRBJ2-1; CDR3: CSVATSGVYNEQFF